This TCR beta chain originates from a study of blood T cell repertoires in COVID-19. This CDR3 has 12 residues. Trimming shortened V by 8 bases and J by 2 bases, and 7 bases separated the two germline ends. Germline lookup yields CDR1 MDHEN and CDR2 SYDVKM. In the study's own analysis: It was from reference gene primer amplification that nucleated cell counts were estimated. Only in-frame clones appear in the TCRdb table, and some are missing; sequencing was by immunoSEQ multiplex PCR. The DNA gave D and trimming, while V, J and clone size come from that table. The sample shows hundreds of thousands of clones, roughly 90% of them seen only once. Cohort allocation depended upon clinical history that participants reported.

The sequenced material came from PBMCs or T cells enriched from blood (not recorded which). The J gene is TRBJ1-5, the V gene TRBV28; tentative D call: TRBD1 (5 bases). The clonotype comes from a woman in her forties who had recovered from COVID-19. CDR3 DNA sequence: TGTGCCAGCGCGGGGGGCAATCAGCCCCAGCATTTT. Its protein product is CASAGGNQPQHF.